The 6 T cell receptor beta chains reported below all come from one sample, sequenced in a study of T cell repertoires in cytomegalovirus infection. TCRdb re-called the reads through MiXCR, storing one row per CDR3 protein. Among about 530,000 distinct CDR3 sequences listed, about 26% were seen once. Sequencing was performed on PBMCs. These TCRs come from a human donor in good health (CMV status not recorded). Some clones in this sample may be carry-over from other donors' samples.

This clonotype occurred a few times. The CDR3 DNA follows: TGTGCCATCAGCTCGGGACAGGGGTTAAGCGGTGAGCAGTTCTTC. This codes for CAISSGQGLSGEQFF. The chain couples TRBV10-3 to TRBJ2-1; 10 nucleotides agree with TRBD1. CDR3 length: 15 amino acids. Germline CDR1 ENHRY, CDR2 SYGVKD. With 6 bases clipped from V and 9 bases from J, the junction kept 11 bases outside the gene matches.

This chain uses TRBV7-9 with TRBJ2-1; TRBD2 aligns across 13 bases. With 5 bases clipped from V and 4 bases from J, the junction kept 14 bases outside the gene matches. From germline, CDR1 is SEHNR and CDR2 FQNEAQ (reference sequence). There are 19 residues in the CDR3. CDR3 loop: CASSPRLNLTSGGYNEQFF. CDR3 DNA sequence: TGTGCCAGCAGCCCGCGCCTCAACTTGACTAGCGGGGGGTACAATGAGCAGTTCTTC.

This clonotype showed up many times. The chain uses TRBV7-2 and TRBJ2-7, with 10 bases that match TRBD2. Germline-derived CDR1 and CDR2 are SGHTA and FQGNSA. The CDR3 has 17 amino acids. V gave up 1 base and J gave up 2 bases; unmatched junction bases: 8. The CDR3 here is CASSLVSQREGPYEQYF. The CDR3 DNA reads as TGTGCCAGCAGCTTAGTCTCCCAGCGGGAGGGTCCCTACGAGCAGTACTTC.

This clonotype was seen repeatedly, ten times or more. The chain recombines TRBV7-6 with TRBJ1-4; no reliable D call. Germline CDR1 reads SGHVS; CDR2 reads FNYEAQ. The CDR3 runs 18 residues. Trimming shortened V by 2 bases and J by 5 bases, and 21 bases separated the two germline ends. The CDR3 DNA sequence: TGTGCCAGCAGCTTAAACCACCCACGTCGGGAAACGAATGAAAAACTGTTTTTT. Protein: CASSLNHPRRETNEKLFF.

This clonotype was found once. The rearrangement links TRBV18 to TRBJ1-5, with D unresolved. The CDR3 runs to 13 residues. V dropped 3 bases and J dropped 6 bases, with 9 bases sitting between them. Germline V gives CDR1 KGHSH, CDR2 LQKENI. For the CDR3, the DNA is TGTGCCAGCTCACCTTATACGGGTCAGCCCCAGCATTTT. As protein: CASSPYTGQPQHF.

This clonotype was counted between two and nine times. The junction differs from germline at one of its ends, possibly a read error. This chain uses TRBV11-2 with TRBJ2-1; TRBD2 aligns across 8 bases. Germline CDR1 and CDR2: SGHAT and FQNNGV. This CDR3 contains 16 residues. CDR3 protein: CASSFQMGLVYYEQFF. The CDR3 DNA reads TGTGCCAGCAGCTTCCAGATGGGACTAGTCTACTATGAGCAGTTCTTC.